This T cell receptor (beta chain) was identified in a study of T cell responses to AZD1222 COVID-19 vaccine. V was trimmed by 1 base and J by 1 base, leaving 10 bases between them. The CDR3 has 15 residues. Germline-derived CDR1 and CDR2 are SGHAT and FQNNGV. Comments on this clone: The target antigen is unknown.

Study conclusions and caveats: Repertoire samples came only from after the peak T cell response. Spike was spanned by vaccine-associated CD4 TCRs, which were dominant at 160-218 and 743-854.

Method: immunoSEQ multiplex PCR; TCRdb's copy keeps in-frame clones and lacks some. This sample has some 150,000 clones, with approximately 85% found just once. The clonotype comes from an adult who received the MenACWY meningococcal vaccine as a control. Here the sequenced sample was peripheral blood, taken 28 days after the second dose of the MenACWY control vaccine. The J gene is TRBJ2-5, the V gene TRBV11-2; a weak D match, TRBD2 (6 bases). The chain's CDR3 is CASSLGASAQETQYF. For the CDR3, the DNA is TGTGCCAGCAGCTTAGGGGCTAGCGCCCAAGAGACCCAGTACTTC.